The 13 T cell receptor beta chains listed next were all sequenced from one sample in a study of a mutant IDH1 vaccine in newly diagnosed glioma. The repertoire was sequenced with immunoSEQ multiplex PCR; TCRdb's copy has only in-frame clones and lacks some. The sample comprises roughly 50,000 clones, approximately 80% of which are singletons, and 4.9% rests with the top ten. What these receptors recognize is not known. Time point noted: week 47, end of study. Topical imiquimod accompanied each vaccine dose, which consisted of 300 ug of mutant IDH1 20-mer peptide. Sequenced here: PBMCs, sampled from a glioma patient whose treatment included an IDH1 peptide vaccine. The origin of the receptors is a woman aged 40 to 50 with glioma. Some clones in this sample may be carry-over from other donors' samples.

This clone is labeled as medium-sized. V is TRBV30 and J is TRBJ2-1; TRBD2 matches 7 bases. V lost 4 bases, J lost 1 base, and 4 bases stayed unmatched. CDR3 length: 14 residues. Germline V gene lookup returns CDR1 GTSNPN and CDR2 SVGIG (reference sequence). This CDR3 reads CAWNWGGSYNEQFF. The CDR3 nucleotides read TGTGCCTGGAATTGGGGAGGGTCCTACAATGAGCAGTTCTTC.

The V and J genes are TRBV7-6 and TRBJ2-7; tentatively, D is TRBD2 (6 bases). The V gene's germline CDR1 is SGHVS and CDR2 FNYEAQ. This CDR3 region has 14 residues. With 1 base removed from V and 3 bases from J, the gap between germline ends came to 10 bases. CDR3 nucleotides: TGTGCCAGCAGCTTAGGTGGGGGGTACTACGAGCAGTACTTC. It codes for CASSLGGGYYEQYF.

This chain links TRBV2 with TRBJ2-2; perhaps TRBD2 as D (5 bases). V shed 3 bases and J shed 1 base, with 15 bases lying between them. Per germline, CDR1 SNHLY and CDR2 FYNNEI. The length of the CDR3 is 17 residues. The CDR3 DNA reads as TGTGCCAGCAGTGAGAGGGCCCAACGGGGGAACACCGGGGAGCTGTTTTTT. Translating gives CASSERAQRGNTGELFF. The entire variable domain, with the rest obtained from reference TRBV2 and TRBJ2-2, is as follows: EPEVTQTPSHQVTQMGQEVILRCVPISNHLYFYWYRQILGQKVEFLVSFYNNEISEKSEIFDDQFSVERPDGSNFTLKIRSTKLEDSAMYFCASSERAQRGNTGELFFGEGSRLTVL.

The J gene is TRBJ1-6, the V gene TRBV7-9; the D gene is possibly TRBD1 (5 bases). From germline, CDR1 is SEHNR and CDR2 FQNEAQ (reference sequence). V was shortened by 3 bases and J by 9 bases, with 15 bases between the two germline ends. The CDR3 is 15 residues long. CDR3 loop: CASSFEGQGTSPLHF. DNA of the CDR3: TGTGCCAGCAGCTTCGAGGGCCAGGGTACTTCACCCCTCCACTTT.

This sequence joins TRBV2 and TRBJ1-1, with D maybe TRBD1 (6 bases). The CDR3 loop spans 13 amino acids. Trimming shortened V by 6 bases and J by 6 bases, and 14 bases separated the two germline ends. Germline values: CDR1 SNHLY, CDR2 FYNNEI. The CDR3 spells CASRGGRVAEAFF. CDR3 coding DNA: TGTGCCAGCAGGGGGGGCAGGGTGGCTGAAGCTTTCTTT.

The genes are TRBV25-1 and TRBJ2-3; 13 bases are shared with TRBD2. Germline V CDR1 and CDR2: MGHDK, SYGVNS. CDR3 length: 18 amino acids. Trimming at V came to 5 bases and at J to 6 bases, leaving 14 bases not matched to a gene. The CDR3 loop reads CASSPGGLAGTRGDTQYF. The CDR3 DNA sequence: TGTGCCAGCAGTCCCGGGGGACTAGCGGGGACCAGGGGGGATACGCAGTATTTT.

The rearrangement links TRBV14 to TRBJ1-2, with D maybe TRBD1 (5 bases). V was trimmed by 8 bases and J by 4 bases, leaving 14 bases between them. The CDR3 extends over 13 amino acids. The germline CDR1 and CDR2 sequences are SGHDN and FVKESK. The CDR3 is CASGRRGPYGYTF. CDR3 nucleotide sequence: TGTGCCAGCGGACGACGGGGACCCTATGGCTACACCTTC.

The gene calls are TRBV4-1 and TRBJ2-1, with 10 positions matching TRBD2. Germline values: CDR1 MGHRA, CDR2 YSYEKL. This CDR3 spans 15 amino acids. J lost 10 bases, V lost 3 bases, and 9 bases had no gene match. DNA for the CDR3: TGCGCCAGCAGCCATACTAGCGGGGAGCCAAAGGAGCAGTTCTTC. Protein sequence: CASSHTSGEPKEQFF.

CDR3 sequence (DNA): TGCAGCGCCGGGAGGGTTAGTGGGGAGCTGTTTTTT. Amino acids: CSAGRVSGELFF. This rearrangement joins TRBV29-1 to TRBJ2-2; 8 bases align to TRBD2. The length of the CDR3 is 12 residues. The germline gives CDR1 SQVTM, CDR2 ANQGSEA. V shed 7 bases and J 8 bases; nucleotides not matched to a gene: 6.

V is TRBV28 and J is TRBJ1-4, with D hard to call. CDR1 is MDHEN, CDR2 SYDVKM, per germline. The CDR3 runs 14 residues. The V and J ends lost 6 bases and 2 bases respectively, with 10 bases between them. This CDR3 is CASSGPQTNEKLFF. The CDR3 DNA is TGTGCCAGCAGCGGTCCGCAGACTAATGAAAAACTGTTTTTT.

The gene calls are TRBV6-1 and TRBJ1-5; 8 bases line up with TRBD1. Per the germline V gene, CDR1 is MNHNS and CDR2 is SASEGT. The CDR3 is 13 residues long. The J segment lost 4 bases and the V segment lost 11 bases, leaving 7 bases of the junction unmatched. CDR3 amino acids: CAYGTGTNQPQHF. The DNA of the CDR3 is TGTGCCTATGGGACAGGCACTAATCAGCCCCAGCATTTT.

V and J are TRBV2 and TRBJ2-1; 11 bases map to TRBD2. Germline CDR1 SNHLY, CDR2 FYNNEI. This CDR3 contains 20 residues. With 4 bases clipped from V and 0 bases from J, the junction kept 14 bases outside the gene matches. The CDR3 DNA sequence: TGTGCCAGCAGTGCACACCCTAGCGGGGGGACTATAAGCTCCTACAATGAGCAGTTCTTC. This codes for CASSAHPSGGTISSYNEQFF. Using reference TRBV2 and TRBJ2-1 for the parts outside the CDR3, the full variable domain is EPEVTQTPSHQVTQMGQEVILRCVPISNHLYFYWYRQILGQKVEFLVSFYNNEISEKSEIFDDQFSVERPDGSNFTLKIRSTKLEDSAMYFCASSAHPSGGTISSYNEQFFGPGTRLTVL.

V is TRBV10-1 and J is TRBJ2-1; 7 bases are shared with TRBD2. With 3 bases clipped from V and 0 bases from J, the junction kept 5 bases outside the gene matches. CDR1 WNHNN and CDR2 SYGVQD come from the germline V gene (reference sequence). This CDR3 spans 16 amino acids. The CDR3 sequence is CASSDLAASSYNEQFF. CDR3 nucleotide sequence: TGCGCCAGCAGTGATCTAGCGGCTAGCTCCTACAATGAGCAGTTCTTC.